Following are 32 T cell receptor beta chains from one sample sequenced in a study of blood T cell repertoires in COVID-19 (dated by TCRdb to about 2020). Receptor amplification or capture employed the immunoSEQ multiplex PCR assay. Imported from immuneACCESS, the table was reduced by TCRdb to in-frame sequences with V and J called. These copies leave out some clones; in studies compared against another copy, an unresolved V gene accounts for under half, and the cause of the remainder is not known. The sample table contains 200,000 to 250,000 clones; only one count was recorded for roughly 87% of them. The ten largest clones represent approximately 12% of the sample. The sequenced sample was peripheral blood. The receptors stem from a woman aged 18-30 years who had recovered from COVID-19.

V gene TRBV6-2 or TRBV6-3 combines with J gene TRBJ2-7; TRBD1 might be the D (6 bases). Germline V CDR1 and CDR2: MNHEY, SVGEGT. The CDR3 has 14 residues. Deletions cut 5 bases from V and 2 bases from J, with 13 bases between. DNA for the CDR3: TGTGCCAGCAGTACTCAGGGGTGGACCTACGAGCAGTACTTC. Protein: CASSTQGWTYEQYF.

The DNA of the CDR3 is TGTGCCAGCGCGGACAGCTACTCCTACGAGCAGTACTTC. Translated, it gives CASADSYSYEQYF. The gene calls are TRBV6-5 and TRBJ2-7, with D possibly being TRBD1 (6 bases). Germline loops: CDR1 MNHEY, CDR2 SVGAGI. This CDR3 spans 13 amino acids. Deletions cut 8 bases from V and 0 bases from J, with 11 bases between.

The rearrangement links TRBV19 to TRBJ1-1; the match to TRBD1 covers 9 bases. Germline CDR1 and CDR2: LNHDA and SQIVND (reference sequence). V gave up 5 bases and J gave up 0 bases; unmatched junction bases: 4. CDR3 length equals 15 residues. As DNA, the CDR3 is TGTGCCAGTAGTGTGGGGACAGGGTTGAACACTGAAGCTTTCTTT. It codes for CASSVGTGLNTEAFF.

The chain joins TRBV5-6 to TRBJ2-7, with D tentatively TRBD1 (8 bases). This CDR3 comprises 15 residues. Trimming stripped 0 bases from V and 3 bases from J, with 13 bases between. Germline CDR1 reads SGHDT; CDR2 reads YYEEEE. CDR3 DNA sequence: TGTGCCAGCAGCTTGGGGACAGGGAGGGGCTACGAGCAGTACTTC. As protein: CASSLGTGRGYEQYF.

This clone appeared a single time. The V and J genes are TRBV4-1 and TRBJ2-3, with D possibly TRBD2 on 5 matching bases. The germline gives CDR1 MGHRA, CDR2 YSYEKL. The CDR3 has 15 residues. With 1 base removed from V and 0 bases from J, the gap between germline ends came to 8 bases. CDR3 DNA: TGCGCCAGCAGCCAAGTCAGGACTAGCACAGATACGCAGTATTTT. Its translation: CASSQVRTSTDTQYF.

The rearrangement links TRBV4-1 to TRBJ1-5, with unresolved D. Trimming shortened V by 5 bases and J by 3 bases, and 11 bases separated the two germline ends. CDR1 and CDR2 (germline): MGHRA, YSYEKL. CDR3 length equals 14 residues. CDR3 sequence reads: CASSKAGSNQPQHF. CDR3 bases: TGCGCCAGCAGCAAGGCAGGATCCAATCAGCCCCAGCATTTT.

The chain uses TRBV9 and TRBJ1-4; 7 bases align to TRBD1. This CDR3 has 15 residues. The ends lost 4 bases at V and 5 bases at J; junction bases unmatched: 8. CDR1 is SGDLS, CDR2 YYNGEE, per germline. The CDR3 here is CASSSLQGSNEKLFF. The CDR3 nucleotides read TGTGCCAGCAGCTCCCTACAGGGGTCAAATGAAAAACTGTTTTTT.

The chain uses TRBV6-5 and TRBJ2-7, with 8 bases fitting TRBD2. Germline values: CDR1 MNHEY, CDR2 SVGAGI. V shed 2 bases and J 3 bases; nucleotides not matched to a gene: 6. This CDR3 contains 15 residues. CDR3 nucleotides: TGTGCCAGCAGTTACGGGGCTAGCGGGTACTACGAGCAGTACTTC. This sequence encodes CASSYGASGYYEQYF.

This clone was observed a single time. The chain uses TRBV4-1 and TRBJ2-7; the D gene is possibly TRBD1 (5 bases). This CDR3 is built from 15 residues. Trimming pared 4 bases from V and 1 base from J, leaving 14 bases between. Germline V CDR1 and CDR2: MGHRA, YSYEKL. CDR3 in amino acids: CASSPKRGASYEQYF. CDR3 coding DNA: TGCGCCAGCAGCCCCAAAAGGGGCGCTTCCTACGAGCAGTACTTC.

CDR3 residues: CASSGRESDTQYF. For the CDR3, the DNA is TGTGCCAGCAGTGGGAGGGAATCAGATACGCAGTATTTT. This sequence joins TRBV27 and TRBJ2-3, with 7 bases fitting TRBD2. V was clipped by 5 bases and J by 4 bases; unmatched bases: 3. CDR3 length: 13 residues. Germline CDR1 reads MNHEY; CDR2 reads SMNVEV (reference sequence).

This clone showed up just once. The chain recombines TRBV2 with TRBJ1-1, with D possibly being TRBD1 (5 bases). The CDR3 extends over 12 amino acids. V gave up 8 bases and J gave up 6 bases, with 13 bases separating them. The germline gives CDR1 SNHLY, CDR2 FYNNEI. The CDR3 region has the DNA TGTGCCAGCCTAGGGGATTCGGCTGAAGCTTTCTTT. Protein: CASLGDSAEAFF.

The chain couples TRBV5-6 to TRBJ2-3, with TRBD2 matching over 7 bases. CDR1 is SGHDT and CDR2 is YYEEEE in the germline V gene. The trim removed 0 bases at V and 5 bases at J, leaving 9 bases unmatched. There are 16 residues in the CDR3. CDR3 nucleotides: TGTGCCAGCAGCTTGGCCCGTGCGGGAGTAATAGATACGCAGTATTTT. Amino acid sequence: CASSLARAGVIDTQYF.

This chain joins TRBV6-5 and TRBJ2-6; D is perhaps TRBD2 (6 bases). Trimming removed 5 bases from V and 1 base from J, with 9 bases in between. The CDR3 contains 15 residues. Germline CDR1 MNHEY, CDR2 SVGAGI. The CDR3, as DNA: TGTGCCAGCAGTCGGAGGGTTTCTGGGGCCAACGTCCTGACTTTC. Residues: CASSRRVSGANVLTF.

The rearrangement joins TRBV30 to TRBJ1-1; 8 nucleotides align to TRBD1. There are 12 residues in the CDR3. The trim removed 1 base at V and 6 bases at J, leaving 1 base unmatched. Germline V CDR1 and CDR2: GTSNPN, SVGIG (reference sequence). DNA of the CDR3: TGTGCCTGGAGTGCACAGGGGGCTGAAGCTTTCTTT. Translation gives CAWSAQGAEAFF.

J is TRBJ2-3 and V is TRBV30; weak D call: TRBD1 (6 bases). V shed 3 bases and J shed 2 bases, with 12 bases lying between them. The CDR3 has 14 amino acids. Germline values: CDR1 GTSNPN, CDR2 SVGIG (reference sequence). The CDR3, as DNA: TGTGCCTGGAGCGGTACAGGGTTCACAGATACGCAGTATTTT. Protein sequence: CAWSGTGFTDTQYF. Full variable domain (missing parts from reference TRBV30 and TRBJ2-3): SQTIHQWPATLVQPVGSPLSLECTVEGTSNPNLYWYRQAAGRGLQLLFYSVGIGQISSEVPQNLSASRPQDRQFILSSKKLLLSDSGFYLCAWSGTGFTDTQYFGPGTRLTVL.

The chain links TRBV2 to TRBJ2-7, with 9 nucleotides matching TRBD2. The V and J ends lost 2 bases and 1 base, in that order; junction bases with no gene match: 3. Germline loops: CDR1 SNHLY, CDR2 FYNNEI. CDR3 length: 15 amino acids. CDR3 DNA: TGTGCCAGCAGTGAAACGACTAGCGGTTCCTACGAGCAGTACTTC. As protein: CASSETTSGSYEQYF.

The chain joins TRBV19 to TRBJ2-1; 7 bases match TRBD2. Germline CDR1 and CDR2: LNHDA and SQIVND (reference sequence). V was pared by 1 base and J by 3 bases, with 9 bases of the junction left unmatched. The CDR3 spans 17 residues. The CDR3 DNA follows: TGTGCCAGTAGTATAGTCGTAGGCGGGAGCAGCTACAATGAGCAGTTCTTC. Its translation is CASSIVVGGSSYNEQFF.

This clone was detected only a few times. The chain employs TRBV6-4 and TRBJ1-1; D uncertain. The germline V gene has CDR1 MRHNA and CDR2 SNTAGT. The CDR3 has 13 amino acids. The ends were cut back, 10 bases at V and 2 bases at J, with 14 bases in the middle. Here the CDR3 reads CATSAQSNTEAFF. The CDR3 DNA reads as TGTGCCACCTCCGCCCAGTCCAACACTGAAGCTTTCTTT.

The gene calls are TRBV6-2 or TRBV6-3 and TRBJ2-1, with 13 bases lining up with TRBD2. The CDR3 runs to 15 residues. Germline CDR1 and CDR2: MNHEY and SVGEGT. V lost 1 base and J lost 8; bases outside the gene matches: 2. The CDR3 DNA reads TGTGCCAGCAGTTACTACGGACTAGCGGGAGATGAGCAGTTCTTC. The encoded protein is CASSYYGLAGDEQFF.

This chain uses TRBV30 with TRBJ2-1, with 8 bases matching TRBD2. Trimming cost V 0 bases and J 2 bases; bases outside gene matches: 12. The CDR3 spans 18 residues. Looked up from germline, CDR1 is GTSNPN and CDR2 is SVGIG (reference sequence). CDR3 protein: CAWSVALSGALTYNEQFF. Here the CDR3 DNA reads TGTGCCTGGAGTGTAGCTCTTAGCGGGGCCCTAACCTACAATGAGCAGTTCTTC.

This clone has just one count. The chain uses TRBV7-2 and TRBJ1-3; TRBD1 is a possible D gene (5 bases). Germline V CDR1 and CDR2: SGHTA, FQGNSA. This CDR3 is 14 amino acids long. V dropped 2 bases and J dropped 2 bases, with 7 bases sitting between them. CDR3 coding DNA: TGTGCCAGCAGCTTAATAGGGGCTGGAAACACCATATATTTT. Amino acids: CASSLIGAGNTIYF.

In the case of this clone: Other DNA sequences in the same sample also yield this CDR3. The gene calls are TRBV5-1 and TRBJ2-7; D may be TRBD2 (6 bases). V lost 2 bases to trimming and J lost 3 bases, with 9 bases between them. CDR1 is SGHRS and CDR2 is YFSETQ in the germline V gene. This CDR3 spans 13 amino acids. The CDR3 coding sequence is TGCGCCAGCAGCTTTCCCGGGGGCTACGAGCAGTACTTC. Residues: CASSFPGGYEQYF. The whole variable domain, filled in from reference TRBV5-1 and TRBJ2-7, reads KAGVTQTPRYLIKTRGQQVTLSCSPISGHRSVSWYQQTPGQGLQFLFEYFSETQRNKGNFPGRFSGRQFSNSRSEMNVSTLELGDSALYLCASSFPGGYEQYFGPGTRLTVT.

CDR3 in amino acids: CASSSTASGNNEQFF. CDR3 DNA sequence: TGTGCCAGCAGTTCTACGGCTAGCGGCAACAATGAGCAGTTCTTC. V gene TRBV6-5 combines with J gene TRBJ2-1; 7 bases fit TRBD2. Germline CDR1 and CDR2: MNHEY and SVGAGI. V was pared by 4 bases and J by 5 bases, with 8 bases of the junction left unmatched. The CDR3 contains 15 residues.

J is TRBJ2-1 and V is TRBV29-1, with D perhaps matching TRBD1 (5 bases). The CDR3 is 13 residues long. Germline values: CDR1 SQVTM, CDR2 ANQGSEA. Trimming shortened V by 6 bases and J by 5 bases, and 14 bases separated the two germline ends. The CDR3 loop is CSVDTTGDNEQFF. CDR3 in DNA: TGCAGCGTGGACACCACAGGAGACAATGAGCAGTTCTTC.

The chain is built from TRBV7-3 and TRBJ2-3; TRBD2 is a possible D gene (5 bases). CDR1 is SGHTA and CDR2 is FQGTGA in the germline V gene. The CDR3 extends over 14 amino acids. The V end lost 2 bases, the J end lost 0 bases, and 6 bases lay between the germline ends. The CDR3 DNA reads TGTGCCAGCAGCTTAGAGGGTAGCACAGATACGCAGTATTTT. This encodes CASSLEGSTDTQYF.

This sequence joins TRBV5-5 and TRBJ1-1; no firm D call. Germline CDR1 is SGHKS and CDR2 is YYEKEE (reference sequence). The V gene lost 3 bases and the J gene lost 4 bases, with 13 bases spanning the gap. CDR3 length equals 14 residues. CDR3 sequence: CASSYSKAGTEAFF. In DNA, the CDR3 is TGTGCCAGCAGCTACTCCAAGGCGGGCACTGAAGCTTTCTTT.

The CDR3 protein is CASSLTGQGIGNTIYF. The CDR3 DNA reads TGCGCCAGCAGCTTGACGGGACAGGGTATAGGAAACACCATATATTTT. The rearrangement links TRBV5-1 to TRBJ1-3, with 9 nucleotides matching TRBD1. Per the germline V gene, CDR1 is SGHRS and CDR2 is YFSETQ. Trimming removed 1 base from V and 4 bases from J; junction bases left unmatched: 6. The CDR3 is 16 residues long.

This clone was counted a few times. The chain links TRBV7-3 to TRBJ2-7; D is possibly TRBD2 (6 bases). The V gene lost 1 base and the J gene lost 5 bases, with 9 bases spanning the gap. The CDR3 loop spans 13 amino acids. CDR1 and CDR2 (germline): SGHTA, FQGTGA. The CDR3 protein is CASSLMGGDEQYF. CDR3 nucleotides: TGTGCCAGCAGCTTAATGGGGGGTGACGAGCAGTACTTC.

CDR3 sequence reads: CASRTPNPDRGRPGGELFF. In DNA form, the CDR3 reads TGCGCCAGCAGAACCCCCAACCCGGACAGGGGGCGACCAGGCGGGGAGCTGTTTTTT. The J gene is TRBJ2-2, the V gene TRBV5-1; 11 bases fit TRBD1. Germline loops: CDR1 SGHRS, CDR2 YFSETQ. This CDR3 region has 19 residues. V dropped 5 bases and J dropped 7; count of bases not matched to a gene: 19.

For the CDR3, the DNA is TGTGCCAGCAGCGTAGGTCTTGGGAGAACTGAGCAGTTCTTC. Encoded protein: CASSVGLGRTEQFF. The gene calls are TRBV9 and TRBJ2-1; TRBD2 might be the D (5 bases). Trimming stripped 0 bases from V and 9 bases from J, with 13 bases between. The germline V gene has CDR1 SGDLS and CDR2 YYNGEE. This CDR3 contains 14 residues.

The rearrangement joins TRBV10-1 to TRBJ2-6; tentatively, D is TRBD1 (6 bases). With 5 bases removed from V and 4 bases from J, the gap between germline ends came to 9 bases. CDR1 is WNHNN and CDR2 is SYGVQD in the germline V gene (reference sequence). The CDR3 is 14 amino acids. The CDR3 coding sequence is TGCGCCAGCAGTACAGGGTACGGGGCCAACGTCCTGACTTTC. Translation: CASSTGYGANVLTF.

The chain carries TRBV2 and TRBJ2-1; 10 bases map to TRBD2. This CDR3 has 15 residues. Germline assignment: CDR1 SNHLY and CDR2 FYNNEI. Trimming removed 11 bases from V and 4 bases from J; junction bases left unmatched: 11. CDR3 protein: CAPGASGRTYNEQFF. CDR3 coding DNA: TGTGCCCCTGGGGCTAGCGGGAGAACGTACAATGAGCAGTTCTTC.